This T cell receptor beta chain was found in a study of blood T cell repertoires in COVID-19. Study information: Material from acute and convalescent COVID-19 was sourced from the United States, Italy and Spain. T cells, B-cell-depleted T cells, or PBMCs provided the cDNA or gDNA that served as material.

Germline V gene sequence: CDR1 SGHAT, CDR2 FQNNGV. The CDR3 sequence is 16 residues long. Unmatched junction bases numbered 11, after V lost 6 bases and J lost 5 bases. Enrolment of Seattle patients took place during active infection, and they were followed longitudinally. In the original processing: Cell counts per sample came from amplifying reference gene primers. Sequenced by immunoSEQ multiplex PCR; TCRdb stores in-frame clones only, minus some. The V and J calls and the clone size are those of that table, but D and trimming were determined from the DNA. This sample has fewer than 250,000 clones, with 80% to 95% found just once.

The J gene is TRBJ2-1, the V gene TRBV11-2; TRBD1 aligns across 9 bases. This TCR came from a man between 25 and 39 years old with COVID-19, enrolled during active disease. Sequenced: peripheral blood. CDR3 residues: CASSFIPGQGNNEQFF. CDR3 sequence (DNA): TGTGCCAGCAGTTTCATCCCGGGACAGGGCAACAATGAGCAGTTCTTC. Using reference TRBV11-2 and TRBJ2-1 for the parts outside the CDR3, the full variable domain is EAGVAQSPRYKIIEKRQSVAFWCNPISGHATLYWYQQILGQGPKLLIQFQNNGVVDDSQLPKDRFSAERLKGVDSTLKIQPAKLEDSAVYLCASSFIPGQGNNEQFFGPGTRLTVL.